This TCR beta chain is drawn from a study of beta chain features in type 1 diabetes (dated by TCRdb to the late 2010s). For the wider study: Mean age, gender distribution, total cell number and subset yield were not different between patients and healthy donors. The study compared the TCRB repertoires of sorted circulating CD4+ T cell subsets in recently diagnosed type 1 diabetes patients with those in matched healthy donors. Across all samples, approximately 98,000,000 sorted cells were examined, and cell number per subset correlated strongly with RNA yield. Regulatory and stem cell-like memory subsets were obtained from only 8 patients and roughly 8 healthy donors, while naive and central memory subsets were obtained from all 30 or so donors. The full study reports these points: Because small numbers of individuals were included in the HLA sub-analyses, any influence of HLA type on TCRB rearrangement was left unresolved. At VDJ recombination sites, patients with type 1 diabetes made fewer insertions and deleted more nucleotides, a pattern implying thymic rearrangement abnormalities. Naive, central memory and regulatory TCRB repertoires appeared more similar among patients than among healthy donors. Shorter templates might have been favored by PCR, but patient and control samples were amplified and corrected together, so both groups would have been affected equally by any skew. Type 1 diabetes patients showed a moderate but significant shortening of TCRB CDR3 length in all four CD4+ subsets. Because cDNA rather than genomic DNA was sequenced, highly expressing activated cells could have been over-represented, although no difference in activation and CD3 levels was found between groups.

Each donor gave one peripheral blood draw, averaging around 0.11 L, which was collected into heparinised tubes. Using a panel that included CD45RO, CCR7, CD25, CD127, CD95 and CD27, naive, central memory, regulatory and stem cell-like memory CD4+ T cells were sorted on a BD FACSAria II. Every sorted population had a purity above 95%. PBMCs were isolated immediately by Lymphoprep density gradient centrifugation and stained directly without culture. So that batch effects would be minimized, each experiment stained and sorted samples in pairs, pairing one healthy donor with one patient. The entire isolated RNA was reverse transcribed using the High Capacity cDNA Reverse Transcription Kit, and thus expressed TCRB transcripts were sequenced. Deep immunoSEQ sequencing was performed on naive, central memory and regulatory T cell samples, with an average of around 3.4 million total reads per sample. Sorted cells were lysed in RLT buffer, and RNA was extracted using DNase-treated RNeasy Micro or Mini kits according to cell number. Each cell subset was processed separately to prevent cross-contamination, with patient and healthy donor samples processed together. The immunoSEQ multiplex PCR was used to amplify TCRB sequences from cDNA, yielding 87-bp fragments that span the CDR3 region. Sequencing of the amplicons was performed on the Illumina HiSeq platform. In the paper's pipeline: PCR bias was corrected computationally using synthetic template baselines, and reads within Hamming distance 2 were collapsed, with unmergeable singletons discarded. Reads were aligned against IMGT to assign V, D and J genes, CDR3 length and insertions or deletions at six rearrangement sites. Within each subset, clonotype counts were normalized to sorted cell number, and only after that were true diversity and Gini coefficients computed with the tcR R package. Repertoire sharing was quantified using the overlap coefficient calculated on TCRB nucleotide sequences. Out-of-frame TCRB sequences from naive cells were analyzed as a proxy for the pre-selection repertoire. Not all clones reach the TCRdb copy of this immuneACCESS table, which keeps in-frame sequences only. Checked studies attribute under half of the gap to unresolved V genes and leave the rest unexplained. The V and J calls and the clone size are those of that table, but D and trimming were determined from the DNA. The sample profile shows around 430,000 clones; approximately 30% of them were found once. The ten biggest clones cover 0.06% to 0.07% of the sample.

Its CDR3 holds 15 amino acids, cysteine through phenylalanine. Just CDR3 DNA is preserved here, 45 bases in frame from base 1. Sequences SGHRS (CDR1) and YFSETQ (CDR2) are obtained from the germline V gene. Germline trimming amounts to 2 bases on V and 4 bases on J, with 4 as the count of junction bases outside the gene matches. Note on this clone: Its antigen target is currently unknown. Base qualities are not recorded, but no much larger clone differs from it by a single base.

The source of this sequence is a man younger than 35 in good health. Sequences were obtained from naive CD4+ T cells from blood. The cell subset or site label on this specimen signifies: true naive CD4+ T cells. The chain links TRBV5-1 with TRBJ2-2, and 8 junctional nucleotides match TRBD1. The CDR3 region reads CASSFGTGVTGELFF. The bases are TGCGCCAGCAGCTTCGGGACAGGAGTCACCGGGGAGCTGTTTTTT. Outside the CDR3, residues come from the reference TRBV5-1 and TRBJ2-2 proteins, so the full variable domain is: KAGVTQTPRYLIKTRGQQVTLSCSPISGHRSVSWYQQTPGQGLQFLFEYFSETQRNKGNFPGRFSGRQFSNSRSEMNVSTLELGDSALYLCASSFGTGVTGELFFGEGSRLTVL.